Below, 14 T cell receptor beta chains from the same sample are listed, as sequenced in a study of T cell repertoires in cytomegalovirus infection. In TCRdb, the reads were re-called with MiXCR into one record per CDR3 protein. The sample includes over 150,000 distinct CDR3 sequences, about 21% of them seen just once. The specimen was PBMCs. All receptors come from a human donor in good health (CMV status not recorded). Some clones in this sample may be carry-over from other donors' samples.

At least ten counts were recorded for this clonotype. This sequence joins TRBV4-3 and TRBJ2-3, with D unclear. V was cut by 1 base and J by 0 bases, with 8 bases left in between. Germline V gene sequence: CDR1 LGHNA, CDR2 YSLEER. The CDR3 extends over 15 amino acids. Here the CDR3 DNA reads TGCGCCAGCAGCCAAGCTGAGTTAAGCACAGATACGCAGTATTTT. Amino acids: CASSQAELSTDTQYF.

This clonotype has ten or more counts. The chain joins TRBV6-1 to TRBJ2-3; TRBD1 is a possible D gene (5 bases). CDR1 and CDR2 (germline): MNHNS, SASEGT. This CDR3 has 14 amino acids. The ends were cut back, 4 bases at V and 4 bases at J, with 12 bases in the middle. The CDR3: CASSGSTAPDTQYF. CDR3 coding DNA: TGTGCCAGCAGTGGATCGACAGCGCCAGATACGCAGTATTTT.

The CDR3 protein is CASKGLAGEVGELFF. The CDR3 DNA follows: TGTGCCAGCAAAGGACTAGCGGGAGAGGTCGGGGAGCTGTTTTTT. The chain carries TRBV2 and TRBJ2-2; 13 nucleotides match TRBD2. J lost 7 bases, V lost 7 bases, and 6 bases had no gene match. Germline V gene lookup returns CDR1 SNHLY and CDR2 FYNNEI. This CDR3 has 15 residues.

This clonotype was seen more than once but under ten times. V and J are TRBV20-1 and TRBJ2-1, with 9 positions matching TRBD2. Germline lookup yields CDR1 DFQATT and CDR2 SNEGSKA (reference sequence). The junction had 2 bases not matched to a gene; V was cut back by 6 bases and J by 2 bases. The CDR3 has 13 amino acids. Written as DNA, the CDR3 is TGCAGTGCCCAGCGGGGGGCCTACAATGAGCAGTTCTTC. Translation: CSAQRGAYNEQFF.

J is TRBJ2-2 and V is TRBV4-1; D uncertain. CDR3 size: 18 residues. Germline V gene lookup returns CDR1 MGHRA and CDR2 YSYEKL. Deletions cut 2 bases from V and 0 bases from J, with 16 bases between. CDR3 nucleotides: TGCGCCAGCAGCCAAAGTTTTTCCTCCTATTCGAACACCGGGGAGCTGTTTTTT. As protein: CASSQSFSSYSNTGELFF.

This chain uses TRBV7-2 with TRBJ2-1, with 8 nucleotides matching TRBD2. The germline CDR1 and CDR2 sequences are SGHTA and FQGNSA. This CDR3 is 15 amino acids long. V gave up 4 bases and J gave up 4 bases; unmatched junction bases: 6. CDR3 nucleotide sequence: TGTGCCAGCAGCTCTAAGCGGGAGTCGTACAATGAGCAGTTCTTC. Protein: CASSSKRESYNEQFF.

CDR3 in amino acids: CASSIIGAGYTF. CDR3 DNA: TGTGCCAGTAGTATCATTGGGGCCGGCTACACCTTC. This rearrangement joins TRBV19 to TRBJ1-2, with D possibly TRBD1 on 5 matching bases. The germline CDR1 and CDR2 sequences are LNHDA and SQIVND (reference sequence). The CDR3 has 12 amino acids. Trimming cost V 3 bases and J 8 bases, with 10 bases left between them. Full variable domain (missing parts from reference TRBV19 and TRBJ1-2): DGGITQSPKYLFRKEGQNVTLSCEQNLNHDAMYWYRQDPGQGLRLIYYSQIVNDFQKGDIAEGYSVSREKKESFPLTVTSAQKNPTAFYLCASSIIGAGYTFGSGTRLTVV.

This clonotype showed up many times. The genes are TRBV28 and TRBJ2-6; 12 nucleotides agree with TRBD1. The CDR3 totals 19 residues. Per germline, CDR1 MDHEN and CDR2 SYDVKM. The V segment lost 6 bases and the J segment 1 base; nucleotides outside the gene matches: 10. The CDR3 region is CASSPLGTGGLSGANVLTF. The CDR3 bases are TGTGCCAGCAGCCCGCTTGGGACAGGGGGCTTGTCTGGGGCCAACGTCCTGACTTTC.

The gene calls are TRBV5-4 and TRBJ2-1; D unresolved. The V gene's germline CDR1 is SGHNT and CDR2 YYREEE (reference sequence). V lost 4 bases to trimming and J lost 0 bases, with 14 bases between them. This CDR3 has 16 amino acids. CDR3 loop: CASSPIGVSSYNEQFF. The CDR3 DNA is TGTGCCAGCAGCCCGATTGGCGTCAGCTCCTACAATGAGCAGTTCTTC. Supplemented by reference TRBV5-4 and TRBJ2-1, the full variable domain reads ETGVTQSPTHLIKTRGQQVTLRCSSQSGHNTVSWYQQALGQGPQFIFQYYREEENGRGNFPPRFSGLQFPNYSSELNVNALELDDSALYLCASSPIGVSSYNEQFFGPGTRLTVL.

The gene calls are TRBV5-1 and TRBJ2-7, with 10 bases that match TRBD1. From germline, CDR1 is SGHRS and CDR2 YFSETQ. The CDR3 totals 14 residues. The trim removed 6 bases at V and 2 bases at J, leaving 5 bases unmatched. CDR3 sequence: CASTPGQGTYEQYF. Here the CDR3 DNA reads TGCGCCAGCACCCCGGGACAGGGGACCTACGAGCAGTACTTC.

The table lists this clonotype with many counts. CDR3 sequence reads: CASSSGLDNEQFF. The DNA of the CDR3 is TGTGCCAGCAGCTCCGGACTAGACAATGAGCAGTTCTTC. V is TRBV7-2 and J is TRBJ2-1; TRBD2 aligns across 7 bases. The CDR3 covers 13 residues. With V trimmed by 4 bases and J by 5 bases, 2 bases remained unmatched. Germline V CDR1 and CDR2: SGHTA, FQGNSA.

This clonotype was detected a few times. V is TRBV11-3 and J is TRBJ2-2, with D maybe TRBD2 (6 bases). The CDR3 runs to 14 residues. CDR1 and CDR2 from the germline V gene are SGHNT and YENEEA. V lost 3 bases and J 5 bases, leaving 10 bases between the germline ends. The CDR3 region has the DNA TGTGCCAGCAGCTTCGGCGGGGCAACCGGGGAGCTGTTTTTT. It specifies CASSFGGATGELFF. Full variable domain (outside the CDR3, taken from reference TRBV11-3 and TRBJ2-2): EAGVVQSPRYKIIEKKQPVAFWCNPISGHNTLYWYLQNLGQGPELLIRYENEEAVDDSQLPKDRFSAERLKGVDSTLKIQPAELGDSAVYLCASSFGGATGELFFGEGSRLTVL.

This clonotype was found a few times. The V call is TRBV11-2, the J call TRBJ2-3; TRBD1 is a possible D gene (6 bases). The length of the CDR3 is 13 residues. The germline V gene has CDR1 SGHAT and CDR2 FQNNGV. V was trimmed by 8 bases and J by 2 bases, leaving 11 bases between them. As DNA, the CDR3 is TGTGCCAGCTCGACAGGACCCACAGATACGCAGTATTTT. Encoded protein: CASSTGPTDTQYF.

The rearrangement links TRBV5-4 to TRBJ1-6, with D tentatively TRBD1 (6 bases). The CDR3 totals 18 residues. Between the trimmed V and J ends, which lost 3 bases and 2 bases, there was a span of 18 bases. Germline V gene sequence: CDR1 SGHNT, CDR2 YYREEE (reference sequence). The CDR3 sequence: CASSSDGGGGAYNSPLHF. Here the CDR3 DNA reads TGTGCCAGCAGCTCCGACGGAGGAGGGGGGGCCTATAATTCACCCCTCCACTTT. The whole variable domain, filled in from reference TRBV5-4 and TRBJ1-6, reads ETGVTQSPTHLIKTRGQQVTLRCSSQSGHNTVSWYQQALGQGPQFIFQYYREEENGRGNFPPRFSGLQFPNYSSELNVNALELDDSALYLCASSSDGGGGAYNSPLHFGNGTRLTVT.